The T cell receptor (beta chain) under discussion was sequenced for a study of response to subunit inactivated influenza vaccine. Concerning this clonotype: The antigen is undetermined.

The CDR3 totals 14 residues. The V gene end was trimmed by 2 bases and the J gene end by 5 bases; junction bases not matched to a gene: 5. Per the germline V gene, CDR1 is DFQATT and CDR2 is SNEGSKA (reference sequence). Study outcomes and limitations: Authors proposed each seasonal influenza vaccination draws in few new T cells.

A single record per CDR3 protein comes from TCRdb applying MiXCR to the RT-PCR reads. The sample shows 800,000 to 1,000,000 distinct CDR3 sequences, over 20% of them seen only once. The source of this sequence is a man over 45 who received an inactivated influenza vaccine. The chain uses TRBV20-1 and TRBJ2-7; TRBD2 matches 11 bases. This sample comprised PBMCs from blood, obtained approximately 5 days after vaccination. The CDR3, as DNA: TGCAGTGCTAGAATTACTAGCGGGGGCCACGAGCAGTACTTC. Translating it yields CSARITSGGHEQYF.